The 21 T cell receptor beta chains listed next were all sequenced from one sample in a study of cytomegalovirus exposure and HLA in healthy donors (TCRdb year 2017). Library prep was done by the immunoSEQ multiplex PCR assay. The multiplex PCR relied on a mix of 60 forward primers for TCR Vbeta segments and 13 reverse primers for TCR Jbeta segments. In TCRdb, the immuneACCESS table is reduced to in-frame sequences with V and J assigned. These tables do not hold every clone; where another copy was compared, an unresolved V gene accounts for under half, and the others remain unexplained. The sample table contains 100,000 to 150,000 clones; only one count was recorded for 65% to 85% of them. The biggest ten clones account for about 1.2% of the sample. Sample: PBMCs. These receptors all stem from a boy younger than 18 in good health and CMV-seronegative.

The chain joins TRBV6-6 to TRBJ2-7; 9 bases line up with TRBD1. This CDR3 is 16 amino acids long. Looked up from germline, CDR1 is MNHNY and CDR2 is SVGAGI (reference sequence). V dropped 6 bases and J dropped 7; count of bases not matched to a gene: 16. CDR3 loop: CASRFTGQGSQGEQYF. The CDR3, as DNA: TGTGCCAGCAGGTTTACGGGACAGGGAAGTCAGGGGGAGCAGTACTTC.

The genes are TRBV25-1 and TRBJ2-7; possibly TRBD1 for D (5 bases). This CDR3 is 15 amino acids long. Trimming shortened V by 2 bases and J by 1 base, and 12 bases separated the two germline ends. The germline V gene has CDR1 MGHDK and CDR2 SYGVNS. CDR3 in DNA: TGTGCCAGCAGTGAAAGTAGGGGTCAATCCTACGAGCAGTACTTC. Translating gives CASSESRGQSYEQYF.

The V gene is TRBV4-3, the J gene TRBJ1-2, with 7 bases that match TRBD1. The CDR3 contains 19 residues. Germline V gene lookup returns CDR1 LGHNA and CDR2 YSLEER. Germline trimming cut 2 bases from V and 4 bases from J; bases unmatched to any gene: 19. As DNA, the CDR3 is TGCGCCAGCAGCCAAAAATGGGTGTACAGGGGAAGAGAATTCTATGGCTACACCTTC. This sequence encodes CASSQKWVYRGREFYGYTF.

The genes are TRBV6-6 and TRBJ1-1; D not resolved. With 6 bases removed from V and 5 bases from J, the gap between germline ends came to 16 bases. Germline CDR1 and CDR2: MNHNY and SVGAGI (reference sequence). The CDR3 runs to 14 residues. The CDR3 DNA sequence: TGTGCCAGCAGGACACACGGAGGATCGACTGAAGCTTTCTTT. Its protein product is CASRTHGGSTEAFF.

V usage is TRBV14 and J usage is TRBJ2-2; D is uncertain. Germline V CDR1 and CDR2: SGHDN, FVKESK. The CDR3 runs to 14 residues. The V and J ends lost 4 bases and 2 bases respectively, with 8 bases between them. Here the CDR3 reads CASSRRRNTGELFF. Written as DNA, the CDR3 is TGTGCCAGCAGCCGAAGGAGAAACACCGGGGAGCTGTTTTTT. Full variable domain (missing parts from reference TRBV14 and TRBJ2-2): EAGVTQFPSHSVIEKGQTVTLRCDPISGHDNLYWYRRVMGKEIKFLLHFVKESKQDESGMPNNRFLAERTGGTYSTLKVQPAELEDSGVYFCASSRRRNTGELFFGEGSRLTVL.

Written as DNA, the CDR3 is TGTGCCACCAGCAGAGATAGGAGAGAGACCCAGTACTTC. Its protein is CATSRDRRETQYF. The chain carries TRBV15 and TRBJ2-5; D unresolved. Trimming pared 0 bases from V and 4 bases from J, leaving 6 bases between. This CDR3 has 13 residues. Germline values: CDR1 LNHNV, CDR2 YYDKDF (reference sequence).

The rearrangement uses TRBV1 and TRBJ2-5; TRBD2, the D gene given by the table, was not confirmed from the DNA. TRBV1 is an annotated pseudogene. The CDR3 length is 17 residues. The DNA for the CDR3 is TGCACCAGCAGCCAAGAGAAACAGCGGGAATGTGGGGAGACCCAGTACTTC. Amino acid sequence: CTSSQEKQRECGETQYF.

The chain recombines TRBV7-8 with TRBJ2-2, with 14 bases that match TRBD2. Germline-derived CDR1 and CDR2 are SGHVS and FQNEAQ. The CDR3 length is 15 residues. V gave up 5 bases and J gave up 7 bases; unmatched junction bases: 3. The chain's CDR3 is CASSPGTSGSGELFF. The CDR3 DNA is TGTGCCAGCAGCCCTGGGACTAGCGGGAGCGGGGAGCTGTTTTTT.

The chain links TRBV6-1 to TRBJ1-5, with D unresolved. CDR1 and CDR2 (germline): MNHNS, SASEGT. With 4 bases removed from V and 3 bases from J, the gap between germline ends came to 13 bases. CDR3 length: 15 amino acids. Here the CDR3 reads CASSARTDYNQPQHF. The DNA of the CDR3 is TGTGCCAGCAGTGCGCGAACAGACTACAATCAGCCCCAGCATTTT.

This chain joins TRBV7-9 and TRBJ2-1; the match to TRBD1 covers 9 bases. J was trimmed by 3 bases and V by 5 bases; bases with no gene match: 8. This CDR3 spans 16 amino acids. CDR1 and CDR2 (germline): SEHNR, FQNEAQ (reference sequence). CDR3: CASSRTGTGSYNEQFF. CDR3 nucleotides: TGTGCCAGCAGCCGCACCGGGACAGGGAGCTACAATGAGCAGTTCTTC.

The gene calls are TRBV30 and TRBJ2-3; D gene ambiguous. V lost 4 bases to trimming and J lost 3 bases, with 11 bases between them. Germline V gene data show CDR1 as GTSNPN and CDR2 as SVGIG (reference sequence). CDR3 length equals 13 residues. This CDR3 is CAWTRPSTDTQYF. As DNA, the CDR3 is TGTGCCTGGACCCGTCCGAGTACAGATACGCAGTATTTT.

The chain has TRBV19 and TRBJ2-7; D is possibly TRBD2 (5 bases). V shed 10 bases and J shed 2 bases, with 6 bases lying between them. This CDR3 comprises 10 residues. Germline V gives CDR1 LNHDA, CDR2 SQIVND (reference sequence). The chain's CDR3 is CATGTYEQYF. CDR3 DNA sequence: TGTGCCACCGGGACCTACGAGCAGTACTTC.

V gene TRBV2 combines with J gene TRBJ2-7, with 10 bases matching TRBD2. The CDR3 is 14 amino acids. CDR1 is SNHLY, CDR2 FYNNEI, per germline. The ends lost 6 bases at V and 3 bases at J; junction bases unmatched: 5. CDR3 sequence (DNA): TGTGCCAGCAGCAGACTAGCGGGCCTCTACGAGCAGTACTTC. It encodes CASSRLAGLYEQYF.

The J gene is TRBJ1-2, the V gene TRBV29-1; TRBD1 agrees at 12 bases. Germline V CDR1 and CDR2: SQVTM, ANQGSEA. V shed 2 bases and J 8 bases; nucleotides not matched to a gene: 6. The CDR3 is 14 amino acids. For the CDR3, the DNA is TGCAGCGTTGAATTTTGGGGGACAGGGGGCGGCTACACCTTC. Encoded protein: CSVEFWGTGGGYTF.

This clone appeared a single time. The rearrangement links TRBV5-6 to TRBJ1-3; D call uncertain. Trimming left V 2 bases short and J 0 bases short, with 6 bases between. The CDR3 spans 14 residues. The germline V gene has CDR1 SGHDT and CDR2 YYEEEE. The chain's CDR3 is CASSLADSGNTIYF. The CDR3 region has the DNA TGTGCCAGCAGCTTAGCCGACTCTGGAAACACCATATATTTT.

The chain links TRBV19 to TRBJ2-2, with 7 bases matching TRBD2. From germline, CDR1 is LNHDA and CDR2 SQIVND (reference sequence). This CDR3 is built from 17 residues. J gave up 4 bases and V 11 bases, and 19 bases lay outside the gene matches. As DNA, the CDR3 is TGTGCCGGCCAATTGGCGGGGGAAGCAGTCGCCACCGGGGAGCTGTTTTTT. Its protein product is CAGQLAGEAVATGELFF.

This clone was seen a handful of times. This rearrangement joins TRBV28 to TRBJ2-7; no firm D call. The CDR3 length is 11 residues. Trimming shortened V by 6 bases and J by 4 bases, and 7 bases separated the two germline ends. From germline, CDR1 is MDHEN and CDR2 SYDVKM. The CDR3 is CASRSPYEQYF. Written as DNA, the CDR3 is TGTGCCAGCAGATCCCCTTACGAGCAGTACTTC.

The V call is TRBV30, the J call TRBJ2-1; the match to TRBD1 covers 10 bases. Germline V gene sequence: CDR1 GTSNPN, CDR2 SVGIG (reference sequence). The V and J ends lost 3 bases and 3 bases, in that order; junction bases with no gene match: 8. The CDR3 runs to 16 residues. In DNA, the CDR3 is TGTGCCTGGAGGGACAGGGGGGGTTTGGGCTACAATGAGCAGTTCTTC. This gives the protein CAWRDRGGLGYNEQFF.

The J gene is TRBJ1-1, the V gene TRBV15; 7 bases are a match to TRBD1. J lost 4 bases, V lost 6 bases, and 8 bases had no gene match. The length of the CDR3 is 14 residues. In germline, CDR1 is LNHNV, CDR2 YYDKDF (reference sequence). CDR3 residues: CATRETGLATEAFF. In DNA, the CDR3 is TGTGCCACCAGGGAGACAGGGCTGGCCACTGAAGCTTTCTTT.

The chain has TRBV5-6 and TRBJ2-3; 11 nucleotides match TRBD2. Germline V gives CDR1 SGHDT, CDR2 YYEEEE. V gave up 0 bases and J gave up 0 bases; unmatched junction bases: 3. CDR3 length equals 17 residues. The CDR3 region is CASSLGLAGSSTDTQYF. CDR3 in DNA: TGTGCCAGCAGCTTGGGACTAGCGGGATCTAGCACAGATACGCAGTATTTT.

A word on this clone: This specimen includes other DNA sequences encoding the same CDR3. The rearrangement uses TRBV4-1 and TRBJ2-5, with TRBD2 identical over 12 bases. The junction had 4 bases not matched to a gene; V was cut back by 0 bases and J by 5 bases. Per germline, CDR1 MGHRA and CDR2 YSYEKL. This CDR3 contains 16 residues. CDR3: CASSQELAGGLETQYF. The CDR3 DNA sequence: TGCGCCAGCAGCCAAGAACTAGCGGGAGGCCTGGAGACCCAGTACTTC.